Below, 3 T cell receptor beta chains from the same sample are listed, as sequenced in a study of blood T cell repertoires in COVID-19. Sequencing was performed with immunoSEQ multiplex PCR; in TCRdb, only in-frame clones are kept and a portion is missing. The sample has under 120,000 clones, around 91% seen once. Sequencing was performed on peripheral blood. The source is an elderly woman with acute or convalescent COVID-19.

The chain joins TRBV5-3 to TRBJ1-6; D possibly corresponds to TRBD1 (5 bases). TRBV5-3 is an ORF, with its function uncertain. CDR3 length: 18 residues. V lost 2 bases and J lost 0, with 15 bases in between. The CDR3: CARSFKTGNSSYNSPLHF. CDR3 in DNA: TGTGCCAGAAGCTTTAAAACAGGCAATAGCTCCTATAATTCACCCCTCCACTTT.

V is TRBV7-9 and J is TRBJ2-3; the match to TRBD2 covers 8 bases. With 5 bases clipped from V and 4 bases from J, the junction kept 11 bases outside the gene matches. The germline CDR1 and CDR2 sequences are SEHNR and FQNEAQ (reference sequence). The CDR3 is 16 amino acids. CDR3 nucleotide sequence: TGTGCCAGCAGCCACCCCCACACTAGCGGAGCAGATACGCAGTATTTT. Translating it yields CASSHPHTSGADTQYF.

The table lists this clone with a few counts. This chain links TRBV7-2 with TRBJ1-4; perhaps TRBD1 as D (6 bases). The CDR3 runs 14 residues. Trimming pared 6 bases from V and 3 bases from J, leaving 11 bases between. CDR1 is SGHTA and CDR2 is FQGNSA in the germline V gene. The CDR3 sequence is CASRPGGPNEKLFF. Here the CDR3 DNA reads TGTGCCAGCAGACCCGGGGGGCCTAATGAAAAACTGTTTTTT.